This T cell receptor (beta chain) emerged from a study of cytomegalovirus exposure and HLA in healthy donors. Whole-study results and caveats: The classifier, whose performance was assessed in both the original and validation cohorts, reportedly diagnosed cytomegalovirus status with high specificity and sensitivity. A later analysis showed that HLA-associated TCR beta chains had undergone more clonal expansion than equally common others.

The PCR used 60 Vbeta and 13 Jbeta primers. Here immunoSEQ multiplex PCR was the method, and the copy in TCRdb shows in-frame clones only, minus some. The table shows about 130,000 clones, with under 20% occurring only once. Concerning this clone: Its antigen is not identified.

Trimming cost V 7 bases and J 5 bases; bases outside gene matches: 10. CDR3 size: 14 residues. Germline V CDR1 and CDR2: SQVTM, ANQGSEA. Sequences were obtained from PBMCs. This sequence was found in a female donor in good health and CMV-seropositive. The genes are TRBV29-1 and TRBJ2-7, with 11 positions matching TRBD2. CDR3 protein: CSAAKTSGIHEQYF. Here the CDR3 DNA reads TGCAGCGCCGCAAAGACTAGCGGGATCCACGAGCAGTACTTC.